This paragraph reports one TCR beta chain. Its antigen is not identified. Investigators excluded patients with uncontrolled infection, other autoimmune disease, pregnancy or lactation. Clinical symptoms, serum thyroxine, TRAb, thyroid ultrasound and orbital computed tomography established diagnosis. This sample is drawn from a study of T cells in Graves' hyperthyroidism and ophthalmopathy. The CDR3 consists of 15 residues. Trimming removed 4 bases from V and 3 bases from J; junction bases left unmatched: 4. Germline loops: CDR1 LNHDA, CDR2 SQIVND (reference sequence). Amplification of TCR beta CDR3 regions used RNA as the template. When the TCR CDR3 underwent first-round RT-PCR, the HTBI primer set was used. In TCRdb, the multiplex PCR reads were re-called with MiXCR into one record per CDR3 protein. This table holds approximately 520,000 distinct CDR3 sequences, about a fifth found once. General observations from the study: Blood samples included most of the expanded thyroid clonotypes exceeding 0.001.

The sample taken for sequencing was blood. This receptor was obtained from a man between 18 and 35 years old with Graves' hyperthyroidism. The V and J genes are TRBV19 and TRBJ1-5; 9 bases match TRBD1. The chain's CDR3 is CASSTGQGHNQPQHF. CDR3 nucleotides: TGTGCCAGTAGTACGGGACAGGGACACAATCAGCCCCAGCATTTT.